This T cell receptor beta chain was recovered during a study of T cell responses to AZD1222 COVID-19 vaccine. Findings and caveats of the study: The sample set comprised mostly white British donors with more females, and clonal diversity was possibly underestimated. Spike-specific TCR repertoires showed rising breadth and depth after two AZD1222 doses.

Clones were read by immunoSEQ multiplex PCR, and TCRdb kept only the in-frame ones, dropping some. Of 250,000 or so clones in the sample, approximately 93% were seen once. This CDR3 is 16 amino acids long. The V gene's germline CDR1 is SNHLY and CDR2 FYNNEI. V lost 4 bases to trimming and J lost 1 base, with 14 bases between them. Concerning this clone itself: Its matching antigen is unknown.

This material consisted of peripheral blood, taken on day 0 of AZD1222 vaccination. This sequence was found in an adult in good health. V is TRBV2 and J is TRBJ1-3, with TRBD1 as a possible D gene (6 bases). In nucleotides, the CDR3 is TGTGCCAGCAGTGCTACAGGGATCCCGTCTGGAAACACCATATATTTT. Amino acids: CASSATGIPSGNTIYF. Drawing the rest from reference TRBV2 and TRBJ1-3, the complete variable domain is EPEVTQTPSHQVTQMGQEVILRCVPISNHLYFYWYRQILGQKVEFLVSFYNNEISEKSEIFDDQFSVERPDGSNFTLKIRSTKLEDSAMYFCASSATGIPSGNTIYFGEGSWLTVV.